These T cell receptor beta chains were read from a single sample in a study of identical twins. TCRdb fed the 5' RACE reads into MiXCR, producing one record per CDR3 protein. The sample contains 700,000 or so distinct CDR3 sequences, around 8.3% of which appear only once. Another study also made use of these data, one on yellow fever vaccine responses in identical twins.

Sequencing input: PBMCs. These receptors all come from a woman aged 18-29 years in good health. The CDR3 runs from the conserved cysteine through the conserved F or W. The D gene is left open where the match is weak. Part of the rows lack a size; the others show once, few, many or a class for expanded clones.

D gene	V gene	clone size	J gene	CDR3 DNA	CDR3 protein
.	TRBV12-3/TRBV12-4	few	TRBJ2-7	TGTGCCATCAGTTATGGATGGGCCGGCAGCGAGCTACCCTACGAGCAGTACTTC	CAISYGWAGSELPYEQYF
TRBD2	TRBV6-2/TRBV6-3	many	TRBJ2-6	TGTGCCACGACGACAGAACCCGGGACTAGCGGGAACTCTGGGGCCAACGTCCTGACTTTC	CATTTEPGTSGNSGANVLTF
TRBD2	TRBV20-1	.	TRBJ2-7	TGCAGTGCTTCCTCCGGCGGGAGATCCTACGAGCAGTACTTC	CSASSGGRSYEQYF
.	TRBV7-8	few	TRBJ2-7	TGTGCCAGCAGCTTAATCGGCCGATCCTACGAGCAGTACTTC	CASSLIGRSYEQYF
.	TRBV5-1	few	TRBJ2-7	TGCGCCAGCAGCTTAACGGGACTTGGGAGCTCCTACGAGCAGTACTTC	CASSLTGLGSSYEQYF
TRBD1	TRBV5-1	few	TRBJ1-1	TGCGCCAGCAGCCCGGGCCGGGACAGTGCTTTCTTT	CASSPGRDSAFF
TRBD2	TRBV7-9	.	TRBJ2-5	TGTGCCAGCAGCCCACAGACTAGCGGGAGATTCGAGACCCAGTACTTC	CASSPQTSGRFETQYF
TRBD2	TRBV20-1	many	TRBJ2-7	TGCAGTGCTCTGAAGGGGACTAGCGGACCATACGAGCAGTACTTC	CSALKGTSGPYEQYF
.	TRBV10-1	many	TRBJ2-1	TGCGCCAGCAGTGAGTCGTGGAGTGAGCAGTTCTTC	CASSESWSEQFF
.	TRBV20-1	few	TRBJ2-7	TGCAGTGCTAGAGATCGAGGTTCTCGGTACGAGCAGTACTTC	CSARDRGSRYEQYF